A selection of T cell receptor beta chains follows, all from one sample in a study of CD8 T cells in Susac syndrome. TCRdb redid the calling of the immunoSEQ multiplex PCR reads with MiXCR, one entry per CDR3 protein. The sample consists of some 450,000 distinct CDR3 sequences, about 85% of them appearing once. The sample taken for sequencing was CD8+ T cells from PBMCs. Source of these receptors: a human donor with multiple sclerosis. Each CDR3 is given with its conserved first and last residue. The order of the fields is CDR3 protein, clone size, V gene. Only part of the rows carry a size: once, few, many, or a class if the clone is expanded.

CDR3 protein: CASSLLWDEQYF; clone size: .; V gene: TRBV25-1
CDR3 protein: CASSLTAGGTTDTQYF; clone size: .; V gene: TRBV7-9
CDR3 protein: CAWSVGFRSYNEQFF; clone size: .; V gene: TRBV30
CDR3 protein: CASTMGRGQYNEQFF; clone size: once; V gene: TRBV12-3/TRBV12-4
CDR3 protein: CASSLGAGFGTDTQYF; clone size: once; V gene: TRBV28
CDR3 protein: CASSSGQDGTGELFF; clone size: few; V gene: TRBV7-2
CDR3 protein: CASSFVAKNIQYF; clone size: .; V gene: TRBV5-6
CDR3 protein: CASSLEHGLAQETQYF; clone size: .; V gene: TRBV7-9
CDR3 protein: CASSSTLTDTQYF; clone size: .; V gene: TRBV27
CDR3 protein: CAISEMDSATNEKLFF; clone size: .; V gene: TRBV10-3
CDR3 protein: CASRYTDTQYF; clone size: .; V gene: TRBV4-1
CDR3 protein: CASSSRGDYNEQFF; clone size: .; V gene: TRBV5-4
CDR3 protein: CASSDSYSIGHHYSNQPQHF; clone size: .; V gene: TRBV3-1
CDR3 protein: CASSPHEGDGYTF; clone size: once; V gene: TRBV4-1
CDR3 protein: CASSVVLWDRGEDTQYF; clone size: .; V gene: TRBV9
CDR3 protein: CASSVARTGSSTDTQYF; clone size: .; V gene: TRBV9
CDR3 protein: CSANGPTGELFF; clone size: .; V gene: TRBV20-1